This TCR beta chain originates from a study of identical twins. TCRdb used MiXCR to reprocess the 5' RACE reads, holding one entry per CDR3 protein. Of around 960,000 distinct CDR3 sequences listed, 12% are singletons. The CDR3 consists of 15 residues. V lost 4 bases, J lost 6 bases, and 11 bases stayed unmatched. CDR1 is ENHRY and CDR2 is SYGVKD in the germline V gene. The data were also submitted as part of a second study, on yellow fever vaccine responses in identical twins. Per that study: A vaccine T cell response that seemed partly convergent and partly personalized was reported in twins.

The receptor was isolated from a woman aged 18-30 years in good health. V gene TRBV10-3 combines with J gene TRBJ2-7; 8 positions agree with TRBD1. The source material was PBMCs. This chain's CDR3 is CAISGKTGATSEQYF. In DNA form, the CDR3 reads TGTGCCATCAGTGGCAAGACAGGGGCGACCTCCGAGCAGTACTTC.